Reported below is one TCR beta chain. Its antigen has not been determined. Base qualities are not at hand, and no much larger clone is one base apart. CDR1 and CDR2, per the germline V gene, are LGHNA and YNFKEQ. Trimming leaves V shorter by 1 base and J shorter by 9 bases, with the junction holding 9 bases beyond the gene matches. The CDR3 spans 15 residues, from the cysteine through the phenylalanine. This entry keeps only the CDR3 DNA: 45 bases, framed from base 1. Receptors were amplified or captured by the immunoSEQ multiplex PCR assay. A mixture of 60 forward primers for TCR Vbeta segments and 13 reverse primers for TCR Jbeta segments was used in the multiplex PCR. The CDR3 region of rearranged TCR beta genes was amplified from genomic DNA by a multiplex PCR assay. The Illumina HiSeq System was used to sequence the amplified TCR beta libraries as 87-base-pair reads. The paper's processing steps were these. A later analysis counted approximately 84 million unique TCR beta chains across the 666 repertoires, and some 11 million of these chains were shared by at least two donors. Raw reads were error-corrected and collapsed into unique sequences with a nearest-neighbor algorithm that merged closely related sequences to remove PCR and sequencing errors. V, D and J gene segments were assigned by aligning CDR3 sequences to IMGT reference sequences. For a sequence to be retained, a match of at least six nucleotides to both a V gene segment and a J gene segment was required. Rearrangements were classified as productive when the CDR3 lacked stop codons and remained in frame with V and J, and all other rearrangements were classified as non-productive. Following IMGT convention, CDR3 was defined as the stretch from the second conserved V-encoded cysteine up to the conserved J-encoded phenylalanine. The earlier analysis of about 640 of the donors excluded any sequence lacking an unambiguous match to a single V gene segment. In an earlier analysis of some 590 of the donors, V segments were called functional above 56.7% productive rearrangements and were called segregating when the between-donor standard deviation exceeded 5%. A statistical classification framework was built for diagnosing cytomegalovirus status from the catalog of TCR beta chain sequences. In a later analysis, TCR nucleotide sequences were compared against IMGT/GENE-DB human TR gene sequences so that V and J genes could be assigned. Using the TCRdist pipeline, a later analysis assigned CDR3 sequences along with most-parsimonious VDJ recombination scenarios. A later analysis defined each TCR beta chain by its CDR3 amino acid sequence plus V-gene family, and excluded reads lacking a unique V-gene family. In a later analysis, 450 to 600 highly shared, low-generation-probability nucleotide sequences were removed to address suspected cross-contamination and a sequencing artifact. In a later analysis, a clonal expansion index was calculated for each public chain from normalized within-repertoire ranks of inferred template counts. A later analysis computed generation probabilities with a VDJ recombination model fitted to out-of-frame rearrangements, and checked the results against IGoR. In a later analysis, hypergeometric tests were used to score TCR-TCR, TCR-HLA and TCR-CMV co-occurrence, with a repertoire-size bias correction applied to TCR pairs. To estimate false discovery rates, a later analysis permuted the HLA or CMV assignments 20 times. A later analysis grouped co-occurring TCRs with DBSCAN, adding TCRdist sequence similarity when clustering within HLA-allele-positive subsets. Repertoires with fewer than 30,000 or more than 120,000 public chains were left out of co-occurrence clustering, as were four to six repertoires with anomalous nucleotide sharing. TCRdb mirrors the immuneACCESS table, restricted to in-frame sequences. Some clones are absent from its copies; in checked studies, under half trace to an unresolved V gene, and the reason for the others is unknown. Clone size and the V and J calls come from that table; the DNA yielded D and trimming. The sample table holds about 130,000 clones, of which 70% to 80% were seen once. Less than 4% of the sample is taken by the ten largest.

These data are taken from a study of cytomegalovirus exposure and HLA in healthy donors (TCRdb year 2017). Regarding the complete study: An earlier analysis of 587 of the donors reported about 260 Gb of sequence data and 95 million to 130 million unique TCR beta sequences obtained from 150 million to 200 million T cells. Approximately 300 gigabases of sequencing data and approximately 91 million unique TCR sequences made up an early release that covered about 640 HLA-typed donors. Of the roughly 430 genotyped donors, roughly 80% fell in the genetic ancestry cluster associated with self-reported Caucasian donors. The study aimed to test whether cataloging public T cell receptors could reveal signatures of past pathogen exposure. Using immunosequencing, the study profiled T cell repertoires from around 680 subjects and related those repertoires to cytomegalovirus serostatus. A separate validation cohort of roughly 130 different subjects was used in addition to the roughly 640-subject first cohort. To predict cytomegalovirus infection status, the study brought together high-throughput TCR immunosequencing, statistical association of individual TCRs with disease status, and machine learning. To study patterns of TCR occurrence, a later analysis re-analyzed previously published TCR beta repertoires from 550 to 800 donors and added high-resolution HLA genotyping. In the later analysis, no new phenotypic data were used to find candidate immune exposures; instead, reliance was placed on TCR beta sequences and their occurrence across donors. An earlier analysis of a few hundred of the donors applied high-throughput TCR beta sequencing to assess whether each TCR beta V gene segment acted as functional or pseudogenic. Donor age, sex, ethnicity and CMV serostatus were collected together with the repertoire data. A later genetic analysis used genome-wide SNP genotypes for about three fifths of the 666 donors, treating that subset as a discovery cohort. All discovery cohort repertoires had been generated on a single sequencing platform. HLA typing included class I and class II loci at four-digit resolution. The number of typed donors differed by locus: roughly 620-640 for A, B, C, DRB1 and DQB1; 522 for DQA1; roughly 600 for DPA1; and 400 to 480 for DPB1. A handful of DR-DQ haplotypes were treated as single units for association and clustering because of strong linkage in the cohort. Among under 450 genotyped donors of the cohort, an average of about 240,000 unique TCR beta nucleotide sequences were sequenced per donor, roughly a sixth of them non-productive.

Points the paper makes about the study in general: Broadly in line with IMGT annotations, most TCR beta V segments showed up in productive rearrangements about 87% or about 30% of the time in an earlier analysis of under 700 of the donors. Most CMV-associated TCR beta chains appeared to be HLA-restricted in a later analysis, and the HLA associations seemed to be driven largely by CMV exposure. Compared with equally common non-associated chains, HLA-associated TCR beta chains in a later analysis were more clonally expanded and had lower generation probabilities. Some IMGT-functional V segments, including TRBV6-2 and TRBV6-3, could not be told apart with the 87-base-pair reads, so those segments were excluded. Compared with the roughly 600-donor mean, donors in an Asian-associated ancestry cluster had fewer N-insertions in productive TCRs, according to a later genetic analysis. In vitro tests confirmed that a few of the cytomegalovirus-associated TCR beta chains recognize cytomegalovirus antigens. The earlier analysis of about 600 of the donors excluded approximately 15 rarely observed V segments, including chromosome 9 orphons, because counts were too low. It was suggested by the authors that the approach could potentially be generalized to other disease states and immunological phenotypes. The classifier was reported to diagnose cytomegalovirus status with high specificity and sensitivity in both the original and validation cohorts. The presence/absence analyses assumed that sequencing depth was roughly uniform across donors, and that assumption may not be true. In a later analysis, TCR association rates were found to vary across HLA loci, with the most associated TCRs seen for DRB1 alleles and the fewest for HLA-C alleles. V-gene and J-gene trimming of TCR beta chains was associated with a missense DCLRE1C variant in a later genetic analysis, and the association was replicated in an independent cohort. In this cohort, only TCR beta chains were sequenced, and detectable features were limited by the absence of alpha or paired-chain data. Most TCR sequences were observed very rarely across donors, whereas some public TCRs were present in many individuals. According to a later analysis, parvovirus B19, influenza, CMV and Epstein-Barr virus appeared linked to several top co-occurrence clusters. Specific HLA alleles were associated with roughly 16,000 TCR beta sequences at a false discovery rate of 0.05 in a later analysis. Correlated functional status among segregating V segments might be attributable to linkage disequilibrium, but an unknown experimental factor could not be ruled out. A total of 150 or so TCR beta chains were listed by the study as associated with cytomegalovirus. A further reported finding was that TCR beta sequences accurately predicted the HLA-A and HLA-B alleles for most subjects in the first cohort. A group of highly shared sequence variants was considered likely to be a technical artifact of the sequencing pipeline. When HLA alleles, especially DR and DQ, strongly co-occurred, attributing TCR associations to individual alleles was difficult. Because some donors lacked HLA typing at each locus, the association tests relied only on the typed subset. Immune exposure information for the cohort was limited to CMV serostatus.

The cohort consisted of some 670 healthy bone marrow donors. At the time of sampling, every cohort member was nominally healthy, though immune exposures that went unrecorded were likely present. The donor was CMV seronegative and was included in the group of a few hundred seronegative cohort members. A peripheral blood sample was collected from each donor, and TCR beta sequencing was performed on peripheral blood mononuclear cells. The Qiagen DNeasy Blood Extraction Kit was used to extract genomic DNA from the blood cell samples. The receptor chain draws on TRBV4-2 and TRBJ2-1; 7 nucleotides in the junction match TRBD2. The TCR was taken from a man aged 25-45 years in good health and CMV-seronegative. The specimen sequenced was PBMCs. The nucleotide sequence reads as follows: TGTGCCAGCAGCCAAGGCTTTGGGACTAAAATTGAGCAGTTCTTC. Translated, it gives CASSQGFGTKIEQFF.